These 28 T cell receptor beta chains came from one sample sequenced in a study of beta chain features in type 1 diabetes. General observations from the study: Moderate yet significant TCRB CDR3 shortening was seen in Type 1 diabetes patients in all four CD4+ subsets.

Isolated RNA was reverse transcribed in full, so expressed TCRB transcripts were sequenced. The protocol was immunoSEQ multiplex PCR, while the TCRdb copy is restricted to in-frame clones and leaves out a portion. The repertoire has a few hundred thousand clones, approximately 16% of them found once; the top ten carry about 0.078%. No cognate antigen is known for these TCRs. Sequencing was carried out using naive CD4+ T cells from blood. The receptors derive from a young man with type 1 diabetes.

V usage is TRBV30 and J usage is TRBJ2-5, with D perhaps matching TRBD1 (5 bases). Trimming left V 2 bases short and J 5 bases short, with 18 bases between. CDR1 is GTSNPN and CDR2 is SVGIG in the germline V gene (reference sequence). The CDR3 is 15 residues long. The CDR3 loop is CAWSTATVGSETQYF. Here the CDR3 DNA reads TGTGCCTGGAGTACAGCGACAGTGGGGTCCGAGACCCAGTACTTC.

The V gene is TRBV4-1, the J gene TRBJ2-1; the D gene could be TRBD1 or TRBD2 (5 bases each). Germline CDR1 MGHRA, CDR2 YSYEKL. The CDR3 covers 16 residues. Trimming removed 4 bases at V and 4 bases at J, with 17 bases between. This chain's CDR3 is CASSPGQGPNYNEQFF. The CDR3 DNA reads TGCGCCAGCAGCCCGGGGCAGGGCCCCAATTACAATGAGCAGTTCTTC.

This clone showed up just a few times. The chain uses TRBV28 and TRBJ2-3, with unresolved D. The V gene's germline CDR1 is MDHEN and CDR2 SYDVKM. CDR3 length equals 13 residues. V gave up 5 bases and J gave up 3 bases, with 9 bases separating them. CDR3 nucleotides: TGTGCCAGCAGTCTCCCAATTACAGATACGCAGTATTTT. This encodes CASSLPITDTQYF.

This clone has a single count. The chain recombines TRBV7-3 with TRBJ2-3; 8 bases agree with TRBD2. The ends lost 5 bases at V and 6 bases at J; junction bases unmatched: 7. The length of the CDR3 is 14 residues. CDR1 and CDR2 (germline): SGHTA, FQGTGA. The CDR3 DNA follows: TGTGCCAGCAGCCCTTATAGCGGGGCGGATACGCAGTATTTT. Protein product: CASSPYSGADTQYF.

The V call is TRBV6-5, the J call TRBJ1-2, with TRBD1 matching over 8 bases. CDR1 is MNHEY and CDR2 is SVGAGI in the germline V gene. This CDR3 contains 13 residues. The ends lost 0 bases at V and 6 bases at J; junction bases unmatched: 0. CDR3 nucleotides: TGTGCCAGCAGTTACTCGACAGGGGATGGCTACACCTTC. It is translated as CASSYSTGDGYTF.

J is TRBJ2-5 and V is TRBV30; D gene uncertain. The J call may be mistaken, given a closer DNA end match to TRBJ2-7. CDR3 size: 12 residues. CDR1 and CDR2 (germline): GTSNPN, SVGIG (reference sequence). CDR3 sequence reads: CAWSVLGYEQYF. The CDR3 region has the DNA TGTGCCTGGAGCGTGCTAGGCTACGAGCAGTACTTC.

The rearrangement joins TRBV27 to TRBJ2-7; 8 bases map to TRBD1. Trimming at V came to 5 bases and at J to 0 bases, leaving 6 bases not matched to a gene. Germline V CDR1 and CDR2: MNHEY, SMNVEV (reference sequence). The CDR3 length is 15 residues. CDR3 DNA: TGTGCCAGCAGTCCCAGACAGGGGTCCTCCTACGAGCAGTACTTC. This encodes CASSPRQGSSYEQYF.

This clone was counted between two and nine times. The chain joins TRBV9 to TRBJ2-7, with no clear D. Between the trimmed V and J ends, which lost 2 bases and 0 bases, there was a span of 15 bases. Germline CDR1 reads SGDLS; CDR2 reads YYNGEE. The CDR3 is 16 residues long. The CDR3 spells CASSVAPAESSYEQYF. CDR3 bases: TGTGCCAGCAGCGTGGCCCCGGCAGAGAGCTCCTACGAGCAGTACTTC. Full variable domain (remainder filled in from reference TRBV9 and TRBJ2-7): DSGVTQTPKHLITATGQRVTLRCSPRSGDLSVYWYQQSLDQGLQFLIQYYNGEERAKGNILERFSAQQFPDLHSELNLSSLELGDSALYFCASSVAPAESSYEQYFGPGTRLTVT.

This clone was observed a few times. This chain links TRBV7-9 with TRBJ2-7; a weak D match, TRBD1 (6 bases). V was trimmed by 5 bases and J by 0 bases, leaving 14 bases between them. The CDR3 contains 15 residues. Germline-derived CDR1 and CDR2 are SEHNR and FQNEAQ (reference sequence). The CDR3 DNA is TGTGCCAGCAGCGCCCAGGAACAGGGCTCCTACGAGCAGTACTTC. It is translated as CASSAQEQGSYEQYF.

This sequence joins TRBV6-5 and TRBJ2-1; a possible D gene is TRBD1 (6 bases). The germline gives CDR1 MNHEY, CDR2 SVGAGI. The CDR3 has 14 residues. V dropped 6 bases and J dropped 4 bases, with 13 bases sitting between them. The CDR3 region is CASSGQGLYNEQFF. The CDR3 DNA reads TGTGCCAGCAGCGGGCAGGGGTTATACAATGAGCAGTTCTTC.

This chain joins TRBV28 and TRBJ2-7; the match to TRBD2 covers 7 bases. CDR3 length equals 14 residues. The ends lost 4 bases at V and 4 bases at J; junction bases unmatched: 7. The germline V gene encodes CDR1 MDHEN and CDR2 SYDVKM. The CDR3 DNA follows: TGTGCCAGCAGTTCAGGGACTATCCGATACGAGCAGTACTTC. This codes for CASSSGTIRYEQYF.

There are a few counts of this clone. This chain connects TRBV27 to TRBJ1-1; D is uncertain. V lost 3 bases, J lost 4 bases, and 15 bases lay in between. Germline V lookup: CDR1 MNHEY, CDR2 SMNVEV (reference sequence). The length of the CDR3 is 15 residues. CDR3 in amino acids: CASSFEVSGSTEAFF. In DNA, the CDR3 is TGTGCCAGCAGTTTCGAAGTCTCAGGTAGCACTGAAGCTTTCTTT.

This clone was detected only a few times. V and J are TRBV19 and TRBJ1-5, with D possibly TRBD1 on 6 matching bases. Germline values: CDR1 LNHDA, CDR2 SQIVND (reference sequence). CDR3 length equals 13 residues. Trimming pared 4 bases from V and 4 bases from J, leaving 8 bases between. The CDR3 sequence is CASSTRGNQPQHF. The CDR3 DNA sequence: TGTGCCAGTAGTACGAGGGGGAATCAGCCCCAGCATTTT.

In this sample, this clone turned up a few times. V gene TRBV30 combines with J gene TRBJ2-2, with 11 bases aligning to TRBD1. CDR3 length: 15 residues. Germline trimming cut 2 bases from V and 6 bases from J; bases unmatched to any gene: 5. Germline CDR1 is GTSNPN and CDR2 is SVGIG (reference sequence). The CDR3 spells CAWSTGTGGPGELFF. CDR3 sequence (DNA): TGTGCCTGGAGTACCGGGACAGGGGGTCCCGGGGAGCTGTTTTTT.

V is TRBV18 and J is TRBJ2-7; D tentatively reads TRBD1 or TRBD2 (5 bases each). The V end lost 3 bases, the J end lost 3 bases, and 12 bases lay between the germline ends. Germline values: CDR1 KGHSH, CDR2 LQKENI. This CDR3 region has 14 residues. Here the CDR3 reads CASSPPGRSYEQYF. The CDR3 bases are TGTGCCAGCTCACCGCCGGGGCGGAGCTACGAGCAGTACTTC.

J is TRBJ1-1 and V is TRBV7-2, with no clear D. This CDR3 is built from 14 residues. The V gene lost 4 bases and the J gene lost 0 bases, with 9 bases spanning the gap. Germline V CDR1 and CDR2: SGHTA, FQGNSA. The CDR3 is CASSWTDMNTEAFF. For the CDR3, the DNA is TGTGCCAGCAGCTGGACGGATATGAACACTGAAGCTTTCTTT.

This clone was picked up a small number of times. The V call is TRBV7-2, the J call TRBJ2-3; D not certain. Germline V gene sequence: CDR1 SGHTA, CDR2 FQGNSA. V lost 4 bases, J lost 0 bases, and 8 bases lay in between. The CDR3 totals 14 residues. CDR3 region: CASSSSWSTDTQYF. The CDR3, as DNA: TGTGCCAGCAGCTCCTCGTGGAGCACAGATACGCAGTATTTT. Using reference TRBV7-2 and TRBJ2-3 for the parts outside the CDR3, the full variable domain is GAGVSQSPSNKVTEKGKDVELRCDPISGHTALYWYRQSLGQGLEFLIYFQGNSAPDKSGLPSDRFSAERTGGSVSTLTIQRTQQEDSAVYLCASSSSWSTDTQYFGPGTRLTVL.

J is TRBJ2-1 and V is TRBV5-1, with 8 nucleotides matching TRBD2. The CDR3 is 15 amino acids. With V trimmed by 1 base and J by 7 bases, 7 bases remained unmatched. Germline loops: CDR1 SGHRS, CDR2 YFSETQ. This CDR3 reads CASSLLGLAGNEQFF. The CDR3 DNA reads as TGCGCCAGCAGCTTGCTTGGACTAGCCGGGAATGAGCAGTTCTTC.

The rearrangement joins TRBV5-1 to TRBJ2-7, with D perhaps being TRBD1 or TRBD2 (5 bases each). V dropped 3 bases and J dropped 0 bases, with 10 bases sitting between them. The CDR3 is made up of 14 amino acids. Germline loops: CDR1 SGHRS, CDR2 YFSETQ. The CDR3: CASSSGPSSYEQYF. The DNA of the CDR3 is TGCGCCAGCAGCTCGGGACCGAGCTCCTACGAGCAGTACTTC.

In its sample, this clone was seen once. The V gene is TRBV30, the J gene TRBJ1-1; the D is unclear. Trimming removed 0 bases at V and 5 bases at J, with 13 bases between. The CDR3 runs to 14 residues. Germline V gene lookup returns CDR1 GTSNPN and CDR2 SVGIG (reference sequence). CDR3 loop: CAWSVAVNPTEAFF. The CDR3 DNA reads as TGTGCCTGGAGTGTGGCGGTTAATCCTACTGAAGCTTTCTTT. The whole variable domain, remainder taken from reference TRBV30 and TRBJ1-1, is SQTIHQWPATLVQPVGSPLSLECTVEGTSNPNLYWYRQAAGRGLQLLFYSVGIGQISSEVPQNLSASRPQDRQFILSSKKLLLSDSGFYLCAWSVAVNPTEAFFGQGTRLTVV.

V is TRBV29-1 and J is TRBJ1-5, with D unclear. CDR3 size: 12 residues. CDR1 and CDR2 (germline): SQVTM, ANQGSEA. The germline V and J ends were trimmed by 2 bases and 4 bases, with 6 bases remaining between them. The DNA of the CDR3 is TGCAGCGTTGAATTAGGGAATCAGCCCCAGCATTTT. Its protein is CSVELGNQPQHF.

Here the CDR3 DNA reads TGTGCCAGCCTGGGAAGCTCCTACGAGCAGTACTTC. This sequence encodes CASLGSSYEQYF. The chain has TRBV28 and TRBJ2-7; D is unresolved. CDR1 and CDR2 (germline): MDHEN, SYDVKM. V shed 8 bases and J shed 0 bases, with 8 bases lying between them. This CDR3 has 12 residues.

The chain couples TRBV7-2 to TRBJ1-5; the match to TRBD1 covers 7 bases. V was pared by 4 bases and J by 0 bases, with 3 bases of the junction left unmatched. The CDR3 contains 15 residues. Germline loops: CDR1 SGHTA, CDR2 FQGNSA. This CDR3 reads CASSSTGYSNQPQHF. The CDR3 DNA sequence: TGTGCCAGCAGCTCGACAGGGTATAGCAATCAGCCCCAGCATTTT.

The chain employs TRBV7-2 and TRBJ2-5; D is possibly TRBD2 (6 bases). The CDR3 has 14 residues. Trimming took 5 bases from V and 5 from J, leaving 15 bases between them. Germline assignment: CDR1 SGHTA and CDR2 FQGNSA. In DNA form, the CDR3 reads TGTGCCAGCAGCCCCCCTGGGGGGTGGGAGACCCAGTACTTC. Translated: CASSPPGGWETQYF.

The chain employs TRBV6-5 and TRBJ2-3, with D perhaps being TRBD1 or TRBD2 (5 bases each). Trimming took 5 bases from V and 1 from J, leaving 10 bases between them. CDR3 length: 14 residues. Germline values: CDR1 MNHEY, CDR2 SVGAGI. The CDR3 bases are TGTGCCAGCAGTACCCGGGACGGCACAGATACGCAGTATTTT. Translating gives CASSTRDGTDTQYF.

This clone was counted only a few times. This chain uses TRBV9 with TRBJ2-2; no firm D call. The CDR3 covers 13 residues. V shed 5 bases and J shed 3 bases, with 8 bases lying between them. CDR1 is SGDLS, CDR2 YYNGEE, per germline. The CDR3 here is CASRPEYTGELFF. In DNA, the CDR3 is TGTGCCAGCAGACCAGAATACACCGGGGAGCTGTTTTTT.

The CDR3 DNA follows: TGCAGCGTTGTTGGCCCAGGCGCTTATGGCTACACCTTC. It yields the protein CSVVGPGAYGYTF. This chain links TRBV29-1 with TRBJ1-2; D call uncertain. This CDR3 has 13 residues. The germline V gene encodes CDR1 SQVTM and CDR2 ANQGSEA. With 4 bases removed from V and 5 bases from J, the gap between germline ends came to 14 bases.

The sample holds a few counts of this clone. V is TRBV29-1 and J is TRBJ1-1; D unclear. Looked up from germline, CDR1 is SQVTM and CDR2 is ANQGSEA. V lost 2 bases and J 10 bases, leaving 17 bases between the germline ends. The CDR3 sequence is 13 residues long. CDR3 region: CSVERRASPGAFF. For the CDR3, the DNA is TGCAGCGTTGAACGCAGAGCGTCCCCGGGAGCTTTCTTT.